This T cell receptor (beta chain) was retrieved from a study of CD8+ T cells in alopecia areata listed by TCRdb under 2018. Describing the broader study: The treated patients took part in an open-label pilot trial in which moderate-to-severe alopecia areata was treated with oral tofacitinib at 5 to 10 mg twice daily. Patients received tofacitinib for 6 to 18 months and were then followed off drug for 6 months to check for delayed response and recurrence. In treated patients, disease severity was measured using the SALT score, which gives the percentage of scalp surface area affected. High-throughput TCRbeta sequencing was used to examine T cell clonal expansion in alopecia areata in both the C3H/HeJ mouse model and human patients. On the human side, TCRbeta sequencing was run on scalp tissue and on sorted CD4+ and CD8+ peripheral blood T cells from healthy controls and from alopecia areata patients with either patchy or totalis/universalis disease. Tofacitinib-treated patients had biopsies at baseline and at 4 and 24 weeks of treatment, with a later scalp biopsy in several patients. Scalp clonality was compared across normal scalp (n=4), patchy alopecia areata scalp (n=8), and alopecia totalis/universalis scalp (n=8). The RNA source kit depended on sample type: the PAXgene miRNA kit for fixed scalp, the miRNeasy kit for PBMCs, and the RNeasy kit for mouse skin. immunoSEQ multiplex PCR using 35 Vbeta forward primers and 13 Jbeta reverse primers was used to amplify TCRbeta CDR3 regions.

Measured from the cysteine to the phenylalanine, the CDR3 is 17 residues long. The DNA shown is the 51-base CDR3, in frame from base 1. After removal of 0 bases from V and 5 bases from J, the junction retains 7 bases not matched to a gene. The CDR1 and CDR2 encoded by the germline V gene (reference sequence) are GTSNPN and SVGIG. Libraries were prepared through the immunoSEQ multiplex PCR assay. RNA was extracted from all samples and reverse transcribed into cDNA, which served as template for TCR sequencing. First-strand cDNA was synthesized with SuperScript III using a 2:1 mix of oligo-dT and random hexamers. A synthetic immune receptor repertoire was used to assess amplification bias, and residual bias was removed computationally. The paper's data handling went like this. Raw reads were preprocessed for error removal, and CDR3 was defined according to IMGT conventions as running from the conserved cysteine to phenylalanine. Clonality was calculated as 1 minus Shannon entropy normalized by log2 of the number of productive unique TCRs. Scalp TCRbeta sequences were cross-referenced with sorted blood CD4 and CD8 repertoires so that the CD4 or CD8 identity of scalp clones could be inferred. The immuneACCESS repertoire file appears here via TCRdb, limited to in-frame rearrangements. These files lack a portion of the clones; in checked studies, under half of the deficit traces to unresolved V genes, and the cause of the others is not known. The V and J calls and the clone size are those of that table, but D and trimming were determined from the DNA. Recorded for this sample are approximately 170,000 clones; 50% to 60% of them occurred a single time. The top ten constitute roughly 0.71% of the sample.

With respect to this clone: Which antigen it targets is not known. Base quality data are lacking; no much larger clone is found one base away.

The research as a whole found: Shared TCR sequences between patients were less evident than in mice, which may be partly attributable to HLA diversity in the patient population. Many expanded lesional clones persisted in scalp and blood during tofacitinib treatment, which may partly explain relapse after stopping treatment. Tofacitinib significantly lowered scalp clonality and the number of expanded CD8+ clones among the top 100 scalp clones. Lesional scalp, especially in alopecia totalis/universalis, showed higher clonality and more expanded CD8+ clones than normal scalp, suggesting antigenic drive. Scalp TCR repertoire analysis is complicated because resident alphabeta T cells in normal human skin are also sequenced, whereas mouse skin is dominated by gammadelta T cells. Because the treated cohort was small and had just a single nonresponder, larger studies are needed to establish links between baseline CD8+ expansion and response.

What the time point label conveys for this sample: more than three weeks on oral tofacitinib. According to the study, the label for this sample's treatment or condition signals: oral pan-JAK inhibitor, 5-10 mg twice daily. Lesional scalp punch biopsies and peripheral blood were collected from alopecia areata patients. PBMCs were isolated by density centrifugation and stained for CD3, CD4 and CD8, after which CD4+ and CD8+ T cells were sorted on a FACSAria. The sequences come from CD4+ T cells sorted from blood, collected at week 4, from a patient treated with tofacitinib. The chain links TRBV30 with TRBJ2-2; 12 bases in the junction line up with TRBD1. The sequence came from a human donor with alopecia areata. The sequence in DNA is TGTGCCTGGAGTGTTTTTGGGACAGGGGGCGTAACCGGGGAGCTGTTTTTT. This gives the protein CAWSVFGTGGVTGELFF.